Listed below are T cell receptor beta chains from one sample, sequenced in a study of T cell repertoires in cytomegalovirus infection. These receptors are not linked to any known antigen. Each CDR3 protein is one row after TCRdb ran MiXCR on the reads. The sample shows hundreds of thousands of distinct CDR3 sequences, about 39% of them seen only once. The sample was cultured PBMCs, taken from culture after CMV antigen stimulation. The receptors originated from a human donor in good health (CMV status not recorded). Some clones in this sample may be carry-over from other donors' samples. CDR3s leave out the opening cysteine and the closing phenylalanine or tryptophan.

TRBV6-2/TRBV6-3	TRBJ1-5	ASSQSSGNQPQH
TRBV20-1	TRBJ2-3	SARDPRQGVTDTQY
TRBV7-2	TRBJ2-1	ASSLAWDPTYNEQF
TRBV5-4	TRBJ2-1	ASSSPGLAGLHEQF
TRBV29-1	TRBJ1-4	SVGDGTHNEKLF
TRBV7-2	TRBJ1-2	ASSLGGQGNGYT
TRBV9	TRBJ1-2	ASSAGQGNYGYT
TRBV12-3/TRBV12-4	TRBJ1-2	ASRYRVSDGYT
TRBV10-3	TRBJ2-5	AISVPGSETQY
TRBV7-2	TRBJ1-5	ASSFKADSNQPQH
TRBV19	TRBJ1-6	ASSWGRGDSPLH
TRBV6-6	TRBJ2-3	ASSLAGGITDTQY
TRBV10-3	TRBJ2-3	AISVGGETDTQY
TRBV19	TRBJ2-5	ASSIGPAGGETQY
TRBV19	TRBJ2-7	ATSPGTSGTYEQY
TRBV10-3	TRBJ2-1	AGPTGARACSQF
TRBV27	TRBJ2-1	ASSPVGGGIYNEQF
TRBV7-2	TRBJ2-3	ASSVLSSFTDTQY
TRBV5-4	TRBJ1-5	ASSLAGQPNQPQH
TRBV10-3	TRBJ2-5	AISPTGGLETQY
TRBV7-2	TRBJ1-2	ASSTETGSNYGYT
TRBV6-2/TRBV6-3	TRBJ2-1	ASSYTTSGRALGNEQF
TRBV6-6	TRBJ2-7	ASSYSTAYEQY
TRBV23-1	TRBJ2-6	ASRPRKGLGANVLT
TRBV20-1	TRBJ2-7	SASRGRSHEQY
TRBV20-1	TRBJ2-3	SALRDSQDTQY
TRBV10-3	TRBJ2-7	AINGGEPYEQY
TRBV7-4	TRBJ1-2	ASSLEGWERYGYT
TRBV14	TRBJ2-2	ASSQVAGPTGELF
TRBV7-8	TRBJ2-7	ASRAMGEQY
TRBV7-6	TRBJ2-7	ASSHPVLGGPSYEQY
TRBV6-6	TRBJ2-7	ASSYEAGLASTYEQY